This TCR beta chain is from a study of shared clonotypes between healthy human individuals. Into CD45RA+ naive and CD45RA-negative memory subsets, the CD4+ cells were split. Genomic DNA of every subset was divided equally among multiple immunoSEQ plates. Clones were sequenced by immunoSEQ multiplex PCR, and TCRdb holds only the in-frame ones, with some missing. Among over a million clones, about 98.5% were seen once, and the ten largest hold approximately 0.4%. V was cut by 8 bases and J by 5 bases, with 17 bases left in between. The CDR3 runs to 14 residues. In germline, CDR1 is SNHLY, CDR2 FYNNEI. The clonotype originates from a man aged 30-40 years in good health. This chain links TRBV2 with TRBJ2-3; perhaps TRBD2 as D (6 bases). Sequenced material: naive CD4+ T cells sorted from blood. The subset: CD45RA+ positively selected. CDR3 region: CASARDLALDTQYF. In DNA form, the CDR3 reads TGTGCCAGCGCGAGGGACCTAGCGTTAGATACGCAGTATTTT.